This TCR beta chain was captured in a study of cytomegalovirus exposure and HLA in healthy donors (dated by TCRdb to 2016 to 2017). With regard to the full study: An earlier analysis of approximately 640 of the donors reported roughly 300 Gb of sequence data and some 120 million unique TCR beta sequences from around 200 million T cells. An early release that covered about 600 HLA-typed donors contained approximately 300 gigabases of sequencing data and 75 million to 100 million unique TCR sequences. Of the 300 to 500 genotyped donors, 75% to 85% were placed in the genetic ancestry cluster associated with self-reported Caucasian donors. The aim of the study was to test whether cataloging public T cell receptors could identify signatures of past pathogen exposure. Using immunosequencing, the study profiled T cell repertoires from roughly 650 subjects and related those repertoires to cytomegalovirus serostatus. Besides the first cohort of roughly 660 subjects, a separate validation cohort made up of 120 different subjects was used. High-throughput TCR immunosequencing, statistical association of individual TCRs with disease status, and machine learning were combined to predict cytomegalovirus infection status. To study patterns of TCR occurrence, a later analysis re-analyzed previously published TCR beta repertoires from 650 to 750 donors and added high-resolution HLA genotyping. The later analysis used no new phenotypic data to find candidate immune exposures, relying instead on TCR beta sequences and their occurrence across donors. An earlier analysis of more than 450 of the donors used high-throughput TCR beta sequencing to judge whether each TCR beta V gene segment behaved as functional or pseudogenic. Alongside the repertoire data, information on donor age, sex, ethnicity and CMV serostatus was compiled. A later genetic analysis took genome-wide SNP genotypes for about 55% of the 666 donors and used that subset as a discovery cohort. All discovery cohort repertoires had been generated using a single sequencing platform. Class I and class II HLA loci were covered by the typing at four-digit resolution. Typing coverage differed by locus: A, B, C, DRB1 and DQB1 were typed in roughly 629-630 donors, DQA1 in roughly 510, DPA1 in 600 to 610, and DPB1 in approximately 450. A handful of DR-DQ haplotypes were handled as single units for association and clustering because linkage in the cohort was strong. Among some 400 genotyped donors of the cohort, an average of about 240,000 unique TCR beta nucleotide sequences were sequenced per donor, around 20% of them non-productive.

The cohort consisted of 600 or so healthy bone marrow donors. At the time of sampling, every cohort member was nominally healthy, though immune exposures that went unrecorded were likely present. The donor tested CMV seropositive, placing the donor among the 250 to 350 seropositive members of the cohort. A peripheral blood sample was collected from each donor, and TCR beta sequencing was performed on peripheral blood mononuclear cells. The Qiagen DNeasy Blood Extraction Kit was used to extract genomic DNA from the blood cell samples. General findings and caveats noted by the study authors: A further reported finding was that TCR beta sequences accurately predicted the HLA-A and HLA-B alleles for most subjects in the first cohort. Seventeen rarely observed V segments, including chromosome 9 orphons, were excluded from the earlier analysis of a few hundred of the donors because counts were too low. In a later analysis, HLA-associated TCR beta chains showed more clonal expansion and lower generation probabilities than non-associated chains that were equally common. An association between a missense DCLRE1C variant and V-gene and J-gene trimming of TCR beta chains was found in a later genetic analysis and replicated in an independent cohort. Because HLA typing was missing for some donors at each locus, association tests included only the typed subset. While some public TCRs were present in many individuals, most TCR sequences turned up only very rarely across donors. This cohort had only TCR beta chains sequenced, and the lack of alpha or paired-chain data limited which features could be detected. Linkage disequilibrium might explain the correlated functional status among segregating V segments, but an unknown experimental factor could not be ruled out. In vitro tests confirmed that three of the cytomegalovirus-associated TCR beta chains recognize cytomegalovirus antigens. Most CMV-associated TCR beta chains appeared to be HLA-restricted in a later analysis, and the HLA associations seemed to be driven largely by CMV exposure. In an earlier analysis of fewer than 700 of the donors, most TCR beta V segments appeared in productive rearrangements about 87% or about 30% of the time, broadly matching IMGT annotations. In the study, around 160 TCR beta chains were listed as associated with cytomegalovirus. According to the authors, the approach could potentially be generalized to other disease states and immunological phenotypes. A group of highly shared sequence variants was considered likely to be a technical artifact of the sequencing pipeline. Assigning TCR associations to individual alleles was difficult when HLA alleles, especially DR and DQ, strongly co-occurred. In a later analysis, the rate of TCR association differed among HLA loci, with DRB1 alleles having the most associated TCRs and HLA-C alleles having the fewest. Roughly uniform sequencing depth across donors was assumed in presence/absence analyses, although this assumption may not hold. The classifier was reported to diagnose cytomegalovirus status with high specificity and sensitivity in both the original and validation cohorts. Compared with the approximately 670-donor mean, donors in an Asian-associated ancestry cluster had fewer N-insertions in productive TCRs, according to a later genetic analysis. Some IMGT-functional V segments, including TRBV6-2 and TRBV6-3, could not be distinguished by the 87-base-pair reads and were therefore excluded. Specific HLA alleles were associated with 15,000 to 20,000 TCR beta sequences at a false discovery rate of 0.05 in a later analysis. In a later analysis, several top co-occurrence clusters were reported to appear linked to parvovirus B19, influenza, CMV and Epstein-Barr virus. CMV serostatus was the only immune exposure information available for the cohort.

With regard to this clone: Its antigen target is currently unknown. Within one base of it there is no much larger clone, and no base qualities were kept.

The library was made by the immunoSEQ multiplex PCR assay. For the multiplex PCR, a mixture combining 60 forward primers for TCR Vbeta segments and 13 reverse primers for TCR Jbeta segments was used. A multiplex PCR assay on genomic DNA amplified the CDR3 region of rearranged TCR beta genes. On the Illumina HiSeq System, the amplified TCR beta libraries were sequenced as 87-base-pair reads. The paper's processing steps were these. In a later analysis, some 80 million unique TCR beta chains were counted across the 650 to 700 repertoires, and roughly 11 million of these chains were shared by at least two donors. Raw reads were error-corrected and collapsed into unique sequences by a nearest-neighbor algorithm in which closely related sequences were merged to remove PCR and sequencing errors. Alignment of CDR3 sequences to IMGT reference sequences was used to assign V, D and J gene segments. For a sequence to be retained, a match of at least six nucleotides was required to both a V gene segment and a J gene segment. A rearrangement counted as productive if the CDR3 had no stop codons and remained in frame with V and J, and every other rearrangement counted as non-productive. CDR3 was defined by IMGT convention, running from the second conserved V-encoded cysteine to the conserved J-encoded phenylalanine. In an earlier analysis of just under 600 of the donors, sequences lacking an unambiguous match to a single V gene segment were excluded. In an earlier analysis of almost 600 of the donors, a V segment was called functional when productive rearrangements were above 56.7%, and segregating when the standard deviation between donors exceeded 5%. A statistical classification framework was built to diagnose cytomegalovirus status from the catalog of TCR beta chain sequences. In a later analysis, V and J genes were assigned by comparing TCR nucleotide sequences against IMGT/GENE-DB human TR gene sequences. The TCRdist pipeline was used in a later analysis to assign CDR3 sequences and most-parsimonious VDJ recombination scenarios. In a later analysis, each TCR beta chain was defined by its CDR3 amino acid sequence together with its V-gene family, and reads without a unique V-gene family were excluded. As a way to deal with suspected cross-contamination and a sequencing artifact, a later analysis dropped approximately 590 nucleotide sequences that were highly shared and had low generation probability. In a later analysis, a clonal expansion index was calculated for each public chain from normalized within-repertoire ranks of inferred template counts. In a later analysis, generation probabilities were computed using a VDJ recombination model fitted to out-of-frame rearrangements, and the results were checked against IGoR. A later analysis scored TCR-TCR, TCR-HLA and TCR-CMV co-occurrence with hypergeometric tests, applying a repertoire-size bias correction to TCR pairs. False discovery rates were estimated in a later analysis by permuting HLA or CMV assignments 20 times. In a later analysis, co-occurring TCRs were grouped using DBSCAN, with TCRdist sequence similarity added in when clustering inside HLA-allele-positive subsets. Repertoires with fewer than 30,000 or more than 120,000 public chains were left out of co-occurrence clustering, as were a few repertoires with anomalous nucleotide sharing. TCRdb took this table from immuneACCESS and kept in-frame rearrangements with V and J called. Such tables lack part of the clones; where checked against another copy, unresolved V genes explain under half of the gap, and the rest is unexplained. That table gives V, J and clone size, and the DNA gave D and trimming. The sample records about 89,000 clones, around a tenth of which are singletons. The ten largest clonotypes hold about 4.7% of the sample.

Reading from cysteine to phenylalanine, the CDR3 counts 14 amino acids. CDR3 DNA is the only sequence kept; it has 42 bases, read in frame from the first base. CDR1 and CDR2 are read off the germline V gene (reference sequence) as LNHDA and SQIVND. Cut back by 7 bases and 2 bases, the V and J ends lie 12 bases apart. The chain is encoded by TRBV19 joined to TRBJ1-5, with a tentative D gene TRBD1 over 5 matching bases. This sequence originates from a middle-aged man in good health and CMV-seropositive. Sequences were obtained from PBMCs. The bases are TGTGCCAGTAACGCAGGGCAGGGCAATCAGCCCCAGCATTTT. Protein translation: CASNAGQGNQPQHF.